Shown below are 10 T cell receptor beta chains from a single sample sequenced in a study of blood T cell repertoires in COVID-19. Repertoires were generated with immunoSEQ multiplex PCR, while TCRdb's copy carries only in-frame clones and drops some. Among approximately 150,000 clones, 88% were seen once, and the ten largest hold 1.8%. The sample comprised peripheral blood. Receptor source: a man in his 70s with acute or convalescent COVID-19.

The CDR3 sequence is CASSDRPNSPLHF. CDR3 DNA sequence: TGTGCCAGCTCAGACAGACCAAACTCACCCCTCCACTTT. The chain recombines TRBV2 with TRBJ1-6; perhaps TRBD1 as D (5 bases). The germline CDR1 and CDR2 sequences are SNHLY and FYNNEI. V gave up 8 bases and J gave up 10 bases, with 15 bases separating them. CDR3 length: 13 amino acids.

The rearrangement uses TRBV24-1 and TRBJ2-5, with a tentative D call TRBD1 (5 bases). The CDR3 spans 12 residues. Germline-derived CDR1 and CDR2 are KGHDR and SFDVKD. Trimming shortened V by 6 bases and J by 5 bases, and 9 bases separated the two germline ends. DNA for the CDR3: TGTGCCACCAGTCAGGGTCAGGAGACCCAGTACTTC. It codes for CATSQGQETQYF.

This chain links TRBV20-1 with TRBJ2-3; no clear D gene. In germline, CDR1 is DFQATT, CDR2 SNEGSKA (reference sequence). Between the trimmed V and J ends, which lost 7 bases and 5 bases, there was a span of 10 bases. This CDR3 comprises 11 residues. CDR3 sequence (DNA): TGCAGTGTCAGACCGGGAGATACGCAGTATTTT. This codes for CSVRPGDTQYF.

The V and J genes are TRBV7-3 and TRBJ2-2; a possible D gene is TRBD1 (6 bases). The CDR3 has 15 amino acids. Germline V gene data show CDR1 as SGHTA and CDR2 as FQGTGA. Trimming left V 4 bases short and J 4 bases short, with 13 bases between. The CDR3 loop reads CASSSAGASTGELFF. CDR3 sequence (DNA): TGTGCCAGCAGCTCTGCAGGGGCCTCCACCGGGGAGCTGTTTTTT.

The V and J genes are TRBV29-1 and TRBJ2-1, with 12 bases that match TRBD2. Per the germline V gene, CDR1 is SQVTM and CDR2 is ANQGSEA. The CDR3 has 15 residues. Trimming at V came to 3 bases and at J to 4 bases, leaving 4 bases not matched to a gene. This chain's CDR3 is CSVDRTSGDYNEQFF. The CDR3 DNA sequence: TGCAGCGTTGACCGGACTAGCGGGGATTACAATGAGCAGTTCTTC.

This chain uses TRBV28 with TRBJ1-1; possibly TRBD1 for D (5 bases). CDR3 length equals 14 residues. Germline V gives CDR1 MDHEN, CDR2 SYDVKM. The V end was cut by 7 bases, the J end by 0 bases, with 12 bases between. CDR3 region: CASTRGEMNTEAFF. CDR3 in DNA: TGTGCCAGCACCCGGGGGGAGATGAACACTGAAGCTTTCTTT. The complete variable domain, with remaining parts taken from reference TRBV28 and TRBJ1-1, reads DVKVTQSSRYLVKRTGEKVFLECVQDMDHENMFWYRQDPGLGLRLIYFSYDVKMKEKGDIPEGYSVSREKKERFSLILESASTNQTSMYLCASTRGEMNTEAFFGQGTRLTVV.

The chain employs TRBV29-1 and TRBJ2-1; no definite D call. The CDR3 runs 14 residues. Germline loops: CDR1 SQVTM, CDR2 ANQGSEA. The V end was cut by 1 base, the J end by 7 bases, with 14 bases between. CDR3 DNA: TGCAGCGTTGAAGCGCAGGTTCTCTTGAATGAGCAGTTCTTC. As protein: CSVEAQVLLNEQFF.

V usage is TRBV10-2 and J usage is TRBJ1-1; D not certain. The CDR3 is 14 residues long. Germline values: CDR1 WSHSY, CDR2 SAAADI. Trimming pared 3 bases from V and 3 bases from J, leaving 11 bases between. The CDR3 coding sequence is TGCGCCAGCAGTGATACACTCGGGGACACTGAAGCTTTCTTT. Translated: CASSDTLGDTEAFF.

The V and J genes are TRBV7-8 and TRBJ1-1, with TRBD1 matching over 7 bases. The CDR3 is 16 amino acids. In germline, CDR1 is SGHVS, CDR2 FQNEAQ. The junction had 9 bases not matched to a gene; V was cut back by 1 base and J by 4 bases. The CDR3 loop is CASSLERGRRSTEAFF. The CDR3 DNA follows: TGTGCCAGCAGCTTAGAGAGGGGGCGAAGGAGCACTGAAGCTTTCTTT.

V usage is TRBV29-1 and J usage is TRBJ1-4; D remains ambiguous. The CDR3 has 16 residues. Trimming removed 0 bases at V and 3 bases at J, with 14 bases between. Germline V gene lookup returns CDR1 SQVTM and CDR2 ANQGSEA. The CDR3 DNA reads TGCAGCGTTGAAGATCCTCGGGGTCGGGCTAATGAAAAACTGTTTTTT. This translates into CSVEDPRGRANEKLFF.